The 30 T cell receptor beta chains presented below share a single source sample, sequenced in a study of PD-1 blockade in mismatch repair-deficient tumors. The data were produced by immunoSEQ multiplex PCR, yet TCRdb's version contains in-frame clones alone and is incomplete. Of 25,000 to 30,000 clones listed, around 84% are singletons. The input for sequencing was PBMCs, taken before pembrolizumab treatment. The receptors were gathered from an adult with mismatch repair-deficient cancer.

The chain is built from TRBV5-1 and TRBJ2-3, with D maybe TRBD2 (6 bases). The V end was cut by 2 bases, the J end by 6 bases, with 16 bases between. Per germline, CDR1 SGHRS and CDR2 YFSETQ. This CDR3 has 15 amino acids. CDR3 loop: CASSFTGTWADTQYF. The CDR3 DNA sequence: TGCGCCAGCAGCTTTACCGGGACTTGGGCGGATACGCAGTATTTT.

The chain combines TRBV10-3 with TRBJ2-3; 9 nucleotides agree with TRBD2. Per germline, CDR1 ENHRY and CDR2 SYGVKD. With V trimmed by 8 bases and J by 2 bases, 5 bases remained unmatched. This CDR3 spans 14 amino acids. CDR3 sequence (DNA): TGTGCCATCGCCCCGGGACTAGCCACAGATACGCAGTATTTT. This gives the protein CAIAPGLATDTQYF.

V is TRBV5-1 and J is TRBJ2-5, with TRBD1 as a possible D gene (6 bases). This CDR3 is 15 amino acids long. Trimming pared 5 bases from V and 1 base from J, leaving 15 bases between. Per germline, CDR1 SGHRS and CDR2 YFSETQ. CDR3 region: CASSSYPGVQETQYF. In nucleotides, the CDR3 is TGCGCCAGCAGTAGCTACCCAGGGGTCCAAGAGACCCAGTACTTC.

J is TRBJ2-7 and V is TRBV4-2, with 10 bases that match TRBD1. CDR3 size: 16 residues. V dropped 0 bases and J dropped 5; count of bases not matched to a gene: 7. Germline-derived CDR1 and CDR2 are LGHNA and YNFKEQ. The CDR3 sequence is CASSQDWATGGDEQYF. The CDR3 bases are TGTGCCAGCAGCCAAGATTGGGCGACAGGGGGCGACGAGCAGTACTTC.

In this sample, this clone turned up once. The J gene is TRBJ2-4, the V gene TRBV11-2; TRBD1 matches 7 bases. The CDR3 extends over 15 amino acids. The germline CDR1 and CDR2 sequences are SGHAT and FQNNGV. V lost 4 bases, J lost 8 bases, and 11 bases stayed unmatched. CDR3 DNA: TGTGCCAGCAGCTACAACAGGGGCCAGGGAGACATTCAGTACTTC. This sequence encodes CASSYNRGQGDIQYF.

This chain joins TRBV11-3 and TRBJ2-7, with D possibly matching TRBD1 (6 bases). This CDR3 region has 14 residues. V lost 3 bases and J lost 6, with 15 bases in between. In germline, CDR1 is SGHNT, CDR2 YENEEA. The CDR3 loop reads CASSFLTTGSEQYF. The CDR3 DNA is TGTGCCAGCAGCTTCCTCACAACAGGGAGCGAGCAGTACTTC.

The gene calls are TRBV21-1 and TRBJ2-2; the table's TRBD1 call for D was not verified on the DNA. TRBV21-1 is noted as a pseudogene. The length of the CDR3 is 17 residues. The DNA of the CDR3 is TGTGCCAGCAGCAGGCGTGGGGCACTACTGGACACCGGGGAGCTGTTTTTT. Translating gives CASSRRGALLDTGELFF.

The gene calls are TRBV6-5 and TRBJ1-2; the match to TRBD1 covers 12 bases. This CDR3 region has 14 residues. The junction had 5 bases not matched to a gene; V was cut back by 5 bases and J by 7 bases. Germline loops: CDR1 MNHEY, CDR2 SVGAGI. The CDR3 DNA sequence: TGTGCCAGCAGTAGGGGGACAGGGGGCTTTGGCTACACCTTC. This translates into CASSRGTGGFGYTF.

The chain links TRBV12-5 to TRBJ2-3; D may be TRBD2 (7 bases). Germline loops: CDR1 LGHNT, CDR2 FRNRAP. V was clipped by 5 bases and J by 3 bases, with 15 bases between them. The CDR3 extends over 15 amino acids. As DNA, the CDR3 is TGTGCTAGTGGTGGGGGGGCAGGGAGGACAGATACGCAGTATTTT. Encoded protein: CASGGGAGRTDTQYF.

The chain joins TRBV6-1 to TRBJ1-2; 7 bases agree with TRBD1. The V segment lost 0 bases and the J segment 6 bases; nucleotides outside the gene matches: 7. The CDR3 is 15 amino acids. Germline V gives CDR1 MNHNS, CDR2 SASEGT. The CDR3 DNA reads as TGTGCCAGCAGTGAAGCAAGGGGGCGGTGGGATGGCTACACCTTC. Translated: CASSEARGRWDGYTF.

In its sample, this clone ranks as medium-sized. The chain couples TRBV28 to TRBJ1-3; possibly TRBD1 for D (5 bases). V lost 7 bases to trimming and J lost 9 bases, with 13 bases between them. The CDR3 runs to 12 residues. Germline-derived CDR1 and CDR2 are MDHEN and SYDVKM. The CDR3 reads CASTPPRGTIYF. DNA for the CDR3: TGTGCCAGCACCCCACCTAGGGGCACCATATATTTT.

The chain has TRBV6-1 and TRBJ2-2; 10 bases align to TRBD2. After removal of 11 bases from V and 8 bases from J, the junction contained 11 bases not matched to a gene. The CDR3 consists of 14 residues. Per germline, CDR1 MNHNS and CDR2 SASEGT. The CDR3 DNA reads as TGTGCCGGGCGGCTAGCGGGAGTCGGGGGGGAGCTGTTTTTT. Translated: CAGRLAGVGGELFF.

V usage is TRBV11-3 and J usage is TRBJ2-7; TRBD2 matches 11 bases. The germline V gene has CDR1 SGHNT and CDR2 YENEEA. Trimming at V came to 5 bases and at J to 0 bases, leaving 6 bases not matched to a gene. The CDR3 totals 16 residues. CDR3 in DNA: TGTGCCAGCAGCAAACGACTAGCGGGGAGCTCCTACGAGCAGTACTTC. Its translation: CASSKRLAGSSYEQYF.

The chain combines TRBV4-1 with TRBJ2-7, with TRBD2 as a possible D gene (5 bases). Germline assignment: CDR1 MGHRA and CDR2 YSYEKL. V lost 0 bases and J 0 bases, leaving 12 bases between the germline ends. The CDR3 is made up of 16 amino acids. The CDR3 sequence is CASSQEVALSSYEQYF. CDR3 coding DNA: TGCGCCAGCAGCCAAGAGGTAGCGCTAAGCTCCTACGAGCAGTACTTC.

V is TRBV18 and J is TRBJ2-1, with 12 bases identical to TRBD2. The CDR3 is 16 residues long. Germline CDR1 and CDR2: KGHSH and LQKENI. Trimming took 3 bases from V and 4 from J; bases not matched to a gene: 4. The CDR3 spells CASSPTSGSMYNEQFF. The CDR3 coding sequence is TGTGCCAGCTCACCGACTAGCGGGAGTATGTACAATGAGCAGTTCTTC. The full variable domain, its missing parts supplied by reference TRBV18 and TRBJ2-1, is NAGVMQNPRHLVRRRGQEARLRCSPMKGHSHVYWYRQLPEEGLKFMVYLQKENIIDESGMPKERFSAEFPKEGPSILRIQQVVRGDSAAYFCASSPTSGSMYNEQFFGPGTRLTVL.

The chain links TRBV7-9 to TRBJ2-7, with D possibly matching TRBD1 (6 bases). The CDR3 totals 14 residues. Deletions cut 4 bases from V and 6 bases from J, with 16 bases between. From germline, CDR1 is SEHNR and CDR2 FQNEAQ (reference sequence). The CDR3 DNA is TGTGCCAGCAGCTCACACCTCACAGGGTTCGAGCAGTACTTC. This encodes CASSSHLTGFEQYF.

Only a few counts were recorded for this clone. The CDR3 is CASSAPGVAGGPYEQYF. In DNA, the CDR3 is TGTGCCAGCAGTGCCCCGGGGGTAGCGGGAGGGCCTTACGAGCAGTACTTC. The chain uses TRBV6-1 and TRBJ2-7, with 11 positions matching TRBD2. The germline gives CDR1 MNHNS, CDR2 SASEGT. The CDR3 covers 17 residues. Trimming cost V 4 bases and J 4 bases; bases outside gene matches: 12.

The J gene is TRBJ2-7, the V gene TRBV5-4, with D perhaps matching TRBD2 (6 bases). Deletions cut 4 bases from V and 6 bases from J, with 17 bases between. CDR1 is SGHNT and CDR2 is YYREEE in the germline V gene (reference sequence). This CDR3 contains 14 residues. The CDR3 spells CASSRDPGDFEQYF. As DNA, the CDR3 is TGTGCCAGCAGCCGGGACCCGGGGGACTTCGAGCAGTACTTC.

The chain is built from TRBV11-2 and TRBJ2-3, with D unclear. The CDR3 runs to 15 residues. V lost 5 bases, J lost 1 base, and 13 bases lay in between. Germline-derived CDR1 and CDR2 are SGHAT and FQNNGV. In nucleotides, the CDR3 is TGTGCCAGCAGCCCTGGTTTCGGTGGCACAGATACGCAGTATTTT. The encoded protein is CASSPGFGGTDTQYF.

This chain uses TRBV5-1 with TRBJ2-1; weak D call: TRBD2 (5 bases). The CDR3 sequence is 14 residues long. Germline V CDR1 and CDR2: SGHRS, YFSETQ. V was pared by 0 bases and J by 10 bases, with 14 bases between. For the CDR3, the DNA is TGCGCCAGCAGCTTGGCCGGGTCGGCGGGCGAGCAGTTCTTC. This encodes CASSLAGSAGEQFF. Supplemented by reference TRBV5-1 and TRBJ2-1, the full variable domain reads KAGVTQTPRYLIKTRGQQVTLSCSPISGHRSVSWYQQTPGQGLQFLFEYFSETQRNKGNFPGRFSGRQFSNSRSEMNVSTLELGDSALYLCASSLAGSAGEQFFGPGTRLTVL.

This clone showed up just a few times. The chain employs TRBV7-2 and TRBJ2-7, with 10 bases that match TRBD2. Per the germline V gene, CDR1 is SGHTA and CDR2 is FQGNSA. This CDR3 region has 15 residues. V lost 2 bases, J lost 3 bases, and 4 bases stayed unmatched. For the CDR3, the DNA is TGTGCCAGCAGCTTACAACTAGCGGGAAACTACGAGCAGTACTTC. It specifies CASSLQLAGNYEQYF. The whole variable domain, remainder taken from reference TRBV7-2 and TRBJ2-7, is GAGVSQSPSNKVTEKGKDVELRCDPISGHTALYWYRQSLGQGLEFLIYFQGNSAPDKSGLPSDRFSAERTGGSVSTLTIQRTQQEDSAVYLCASSLQLAGNYEQYFGPGTRLTVT.

The V call is TRBV18, the J call TRBJ1-4; a weak D match, TRBD1 (5 bases). Trimming cost V 3 bases and J 8 bases, with 13 bases left between them. This CDR3 has 14 residues. Germline V gives CDR1 KGHSH, CDR2 LQKENI. CDR3 bases: TGTGCCAGCTCACCCCAGGGCCGCCGGGAAAAACTGTTTTTT. The encoded protein is CASSPQGRREKLFF.

In this sample, this clone turned up a few times. The V gene is TRBV5-4, the J gene TRBJ2-7, with TRBD1 matching over 10 bases. In germline, CDR1 is SGHNT, CDR2 YYREEE (reference sequence). The CDR3 is made up of 14 amino acids. The junction had 6 bases not matched to a gene; V was cut back by 4 bases and J by 5 bases. The CDR3 is CASSRAGTGDEQYF. In nucleotides, the CDR3 is TGTGCCAGCAGCCGTGCCGGGACAGGGGACGAGCAGTACTTC.

The chain recombines TRBV20-1 with TRBJ1-1; the match to TRBD1 covers 7 bases. This CDR3 contains 11 residues. J lost 8 bases, V lost 4 bases, and 4 bases had no gene match. CDR1 and CDR2 from the germline V gene are DFQATT and SNEGSKA (reference sequence). For the CDR3, the DNA is TGCAGTGCTACCAAGACAGGGGAAGCTTTCTTT. Residues: CSATKTGEAFF.

The V call is TRBV29-1, the J call TRBJ2-7, with D perhaps matching TRBD2 (6 bases). With 4 bases removed from V and 7 bases from J, the gap between germline ends came to 23 bases. The CDR3 has 15 amino acids. The germline V gene encodes CDR1 SQVTM and CDR2 ANQGSEA. Written as DNA, the CDR3 is TGCAGCGTTGCCCCGGGAGCGGACTGGCGCGAGGAGCAGTACTTC. Protein: CSVAPGADWREEQYF.

The chain links TRBV10-3 to TRBJ1-1, with D uncertain. Germline V lookup: CDR1 ENHRY, CDR2 SYGVKD. CDR3 length: 13 residues. V lost 3 bases and J 11 bases, leaving 16 bases between the germline ends. In DNA, the CDR3 is TGTGCCATCAGTGATCAGGCTCACGGTGGGGCTTTCTTT. This encodes CAISDQAHGGAFF.

The V call is TRBV11-2, the J call TRBJ2-7, with D perhaps TRBD2 (6 bases). Deletions cut 1 base from V and 0 bases from J, with 13 bases between. The germline CDR1 and CDR2 sequences are SGHAT and FQNNGV. CDR3 size: 16 residues. The CDR3 sequence is CASSLGAGLSSYEQYF. DNA for the CDR3: TGTGCCAGCAGCTTAGGCGCGGGGCTGAGCTCCTACGAGCAGTACTTC.

The chain couples TRBV25-1 to TRBJ1-2; possibly TRBD1 for D (5 bases). The CDR3 sequence is 12 residues long. CDR1 and CDR2 from the germline V gene are MGHDK and SYGVNS. Trimming removed 5 bases from V and 5 bases from J, with 9 bases in between. DNA of the CDR3: TGTGCCAGCAGTAAGGGGCCGTATGGCTACACCTTC. It encodes CASSKGPYGYTF.

For the CDR3, the DNA is TGTGCCAGCTCCCCAACCCTAGCGGGAGGTTCCTACGAGCAGTACTTC. This codes for CASSPTLAGGSYEQYF. The V call is TRBV18, the J call TRBJ2-7, with TRBD2 identical over 11 bases. Germline V gene lookup returns CDR1 KGHSH and CDR2 LQKENI. The V gene end was trimmed by 6 bases and the J gene end by 1 base; junction bases not matched to a gene: 8. The CDR3 has 16 residues.

V usage is TRBV5-6 and J usage is TRBJ2-5; 11 bases align to TRBD2. Germline V lookup: CDR1 SGHDT, CDR2 YYEEEE. Trimming took 6 bases from V and 5 from J; bases not matched to a gene: 12. This CDR3 spans 16 amino acids. The CDR3 spells CASTLRLAGGRETQYF. The DNA of the CDR3 is TGTGCCAGCACCCTGCGGCTAGCGGGAGGCCGGGAGACCCAGTACTTC. The full variable domain, in which reference TRBV5-6 and TRBJ2-5 provide the parts outside the CDR3, is DAGVTQSPTHLIKTRGQQVTLRCSPKSGHDTVSWYQQALGQGPQFIFQYYEEEERQRGNFPDRFSGHQFPNYSSELNVNALLLGDSALYLCASTLRLAGGRETQYFGPGTRLLVL.